This T cell receptor beta chain was obtained from a study of blood T cells in healthy people across ages. This clonotype was detected a few times. A sample-barcoded 5' primer and a J-beta primer mix were used in a second PCR of about 7 to 11 cycles. TCRdb reprocessed the 5' RACE reads via MiXCR and lists one record per CDR3 protein. The table has 500,000 to 650,000 distinct CDR3 sequences, 27% seen once. The CDR3 totals 16 residues. The J segment lost 0 bases and the V segment lost 4 bases, leaving 8 bases of the junction unmatched. Per germline, CDR1 SGHAT and CDR2 FQNNGV. These data also formed part of another study, on T cells of mothers and their children.

This rearrangement joins TRBV11-2 to TRBJ1-1, with 7 positions matching TRBD1. Sequenced material: blood. This TCR was recovered from a boy aged 2 to 9 in good health. The CDR3 loop reads CASSSTLGGLNTEAFF. The CDR3 bases are TGTGCCAGCAGCTCGACACTAGGGGGCTTGAACACTGAAGCTTTCTTT.